This T cell receptor beta chain was identified during a study of blood T cell repertoires in COVID-19. Across the whole study: Donors in the United States, Italy and Spain gave samples during acute or convalescent COVID-19. PBMCs, B-cell-depleted T cells, or T cells provided the cDNA or gDNA that made up the material.

The J segment lost 4 bases and the V segment lost 3 bases, leaving 8 bases of the junction unmatched. The CDR3 has 17 residues. CDR1 is WNHNN, CDR2 SYGVQD, per germline (reference sequence). This clone was picked up one time. Per the authors' pipeline: Counts of nucleated cells, estimated from reference gene primer amplification, were obtained. Assay used: immunoSEQ multiplex PCR; TCRdb lists only in-frame clones, some missing. That table gives V, J and clone size, and the DNA gave D and trimming. The sample lists over 100,000 clones, more than 75% occurring once. The chain recombines TRBV10-1 with TRBJ2-2; 10 bases line up with TRBD2. This receptor was obtained from a man between 45 and 60 years old with acute or convalescent COVID-19. Material: peripheral blood. CDR3 coding DNA: TGCGCCAGCAGTGATCCAGCGGGAGGGCCGGGCACCGGGGAGCTGTTTTTT. Translated, it gives CASSDPAGGPGTGELFF.